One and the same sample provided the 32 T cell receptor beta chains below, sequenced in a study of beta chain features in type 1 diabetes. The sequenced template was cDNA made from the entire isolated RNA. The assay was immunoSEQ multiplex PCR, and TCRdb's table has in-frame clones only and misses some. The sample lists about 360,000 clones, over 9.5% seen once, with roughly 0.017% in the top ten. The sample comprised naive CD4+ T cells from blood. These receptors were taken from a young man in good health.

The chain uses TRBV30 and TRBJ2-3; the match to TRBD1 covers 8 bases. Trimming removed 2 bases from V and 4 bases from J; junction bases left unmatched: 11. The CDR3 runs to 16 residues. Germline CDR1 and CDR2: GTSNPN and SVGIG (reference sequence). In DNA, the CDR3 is TGTGCCTGGAGTTTAAACAGGACAGGGATCTCAGATACGCAGTATTTT. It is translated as CAWSLNRTGISDTQYF.

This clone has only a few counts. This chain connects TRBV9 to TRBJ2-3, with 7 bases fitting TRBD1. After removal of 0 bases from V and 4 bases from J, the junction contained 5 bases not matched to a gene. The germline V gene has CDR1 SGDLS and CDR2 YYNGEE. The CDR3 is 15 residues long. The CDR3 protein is CASSVGEGGSDTQYF. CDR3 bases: TGTGCCAGCAGCGTAGGCGAAGGGGGCTCAGATACGCAGTATTTT.

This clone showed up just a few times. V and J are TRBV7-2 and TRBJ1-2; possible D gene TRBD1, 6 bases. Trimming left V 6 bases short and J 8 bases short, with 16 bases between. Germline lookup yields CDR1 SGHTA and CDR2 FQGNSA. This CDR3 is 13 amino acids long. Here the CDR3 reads CASSSTGSGGYTF. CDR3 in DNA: TGTGCCAGCAGTTCCACAGGGTCGGGCGGCTACACCTTC.

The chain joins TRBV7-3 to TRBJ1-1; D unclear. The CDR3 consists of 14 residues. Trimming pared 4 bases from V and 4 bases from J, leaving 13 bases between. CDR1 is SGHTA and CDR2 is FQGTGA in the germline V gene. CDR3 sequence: CASSSTGVGTEAFF. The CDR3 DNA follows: TGTGCCAGCAGCTCCACCGGGGTAGGCACTGAAGCTTTCTTT.

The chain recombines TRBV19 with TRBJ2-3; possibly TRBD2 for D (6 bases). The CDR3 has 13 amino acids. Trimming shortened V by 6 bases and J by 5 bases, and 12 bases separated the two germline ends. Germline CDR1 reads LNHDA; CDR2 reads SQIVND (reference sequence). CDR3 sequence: CASRGRERDTQYF. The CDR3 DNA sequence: TGTGCCAGTAGGGGGCGGGAAAGAGATACGCAGTATTTT.

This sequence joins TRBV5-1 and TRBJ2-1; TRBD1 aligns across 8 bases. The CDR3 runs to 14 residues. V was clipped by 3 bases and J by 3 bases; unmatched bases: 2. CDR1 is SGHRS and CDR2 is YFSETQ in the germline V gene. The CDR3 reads CASSSGTGYNEQFF. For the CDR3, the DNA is TGCGCCAGCAGCTCCGGGACAGGCTACAATGAGCAGTTCTTC.

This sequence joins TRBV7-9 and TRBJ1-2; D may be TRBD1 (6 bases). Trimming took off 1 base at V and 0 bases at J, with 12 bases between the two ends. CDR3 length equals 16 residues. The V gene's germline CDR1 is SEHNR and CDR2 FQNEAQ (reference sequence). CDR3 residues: CASSLDWGRANYGYTF. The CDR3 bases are TGTGCCAGCAGCTTAGACTGGGGGCGGGCTAACTATGGCTACACCTTC.

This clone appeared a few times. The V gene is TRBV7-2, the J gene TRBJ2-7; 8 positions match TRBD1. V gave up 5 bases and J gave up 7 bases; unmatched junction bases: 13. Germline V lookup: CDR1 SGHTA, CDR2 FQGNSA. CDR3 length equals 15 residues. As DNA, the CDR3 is TGTGCCAGCAGCCGTACAGGGGGGTCTCGGGGTGAGCAGTACTTC. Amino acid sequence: CASSRTGGSRGEQYF.

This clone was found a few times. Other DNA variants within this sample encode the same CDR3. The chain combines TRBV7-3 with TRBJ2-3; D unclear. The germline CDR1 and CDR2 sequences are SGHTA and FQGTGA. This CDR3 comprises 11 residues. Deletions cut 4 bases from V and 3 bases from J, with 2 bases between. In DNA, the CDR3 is TGTGCCAGCAGCTCTACAGATACGCAGTATTTT. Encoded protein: CASSSTDTQYF.

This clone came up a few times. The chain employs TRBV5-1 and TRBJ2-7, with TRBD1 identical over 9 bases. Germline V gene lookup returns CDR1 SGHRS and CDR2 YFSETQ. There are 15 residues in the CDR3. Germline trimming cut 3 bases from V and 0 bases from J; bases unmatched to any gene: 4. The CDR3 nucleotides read TGCGCCAGCAGCTCCCCGGGACAGGGCTCCTACGAGCAGTACTTC. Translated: CASSSPGQGSYEQYF. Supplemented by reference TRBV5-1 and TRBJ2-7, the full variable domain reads KAGVTQTPRYLIKTRGQQVTLSCSPISGHRSVSWYQQTPGQGLQFLFEYFSETQRNKGNFPGRFSGRQFSNSRSEMNVSTLELGDSALYLCASSSPGQGSYEQYFGPGTRLTVT.

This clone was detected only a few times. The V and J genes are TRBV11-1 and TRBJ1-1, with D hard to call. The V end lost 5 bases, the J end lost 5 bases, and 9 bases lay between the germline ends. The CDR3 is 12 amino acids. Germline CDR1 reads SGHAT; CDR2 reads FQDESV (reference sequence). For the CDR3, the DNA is TGTGCCAGCAGCCGTCTAGTGACTGAAGCTTTCTTT. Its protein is CASSRLVTEAFF.

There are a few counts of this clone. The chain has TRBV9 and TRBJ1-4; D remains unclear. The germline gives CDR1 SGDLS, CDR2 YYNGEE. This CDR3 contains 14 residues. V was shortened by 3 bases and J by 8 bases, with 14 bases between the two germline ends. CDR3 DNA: TGTGCCAGCAGCGCAGGACTATGGAAAGAAAAACTGTTTTTT. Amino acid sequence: CASSAGLWKEKLFF.

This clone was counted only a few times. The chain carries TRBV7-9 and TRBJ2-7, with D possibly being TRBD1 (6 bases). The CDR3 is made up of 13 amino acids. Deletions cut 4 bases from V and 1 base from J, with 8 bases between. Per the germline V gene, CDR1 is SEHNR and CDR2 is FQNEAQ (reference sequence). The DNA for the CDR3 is TGTGCCAGCAGCTCGACAGGTTCCTACGAGCAGTACTTC. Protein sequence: CASSSTGSYEQYF.

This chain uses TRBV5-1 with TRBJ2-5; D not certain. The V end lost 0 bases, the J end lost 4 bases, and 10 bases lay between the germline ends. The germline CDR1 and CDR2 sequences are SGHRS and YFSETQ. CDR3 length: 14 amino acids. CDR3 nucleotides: TGCGCCAGCAGCTTGGACGCCAGGTTAGAGACCCAGTACTTC. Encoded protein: CASSLDARLETQYF.

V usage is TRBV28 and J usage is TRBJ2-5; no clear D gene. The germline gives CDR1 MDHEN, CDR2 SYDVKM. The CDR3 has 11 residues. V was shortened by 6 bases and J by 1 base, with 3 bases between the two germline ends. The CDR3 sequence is CASRAQETQYF. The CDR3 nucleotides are TGTGCCAGCAGGGCCCAAGAGACCCAGTACTTC.

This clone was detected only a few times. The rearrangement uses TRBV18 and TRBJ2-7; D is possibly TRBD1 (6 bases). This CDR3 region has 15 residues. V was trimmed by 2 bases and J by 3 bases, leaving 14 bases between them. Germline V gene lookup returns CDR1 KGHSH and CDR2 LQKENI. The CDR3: CASSPNQGSNYEQYF. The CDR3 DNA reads TGTGCCAGCTCACCAAACCAGGGGTCCAACTACGAGCAGTACTTC.

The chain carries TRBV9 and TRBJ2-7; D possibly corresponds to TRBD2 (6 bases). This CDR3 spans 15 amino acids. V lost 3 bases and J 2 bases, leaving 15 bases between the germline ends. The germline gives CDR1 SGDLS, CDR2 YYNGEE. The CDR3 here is CASSAGTQPAYEQYF. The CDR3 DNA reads TGTGCCAGCAGCGCCGGGACTCAACCGGCCTACGAGCAGTACTTC. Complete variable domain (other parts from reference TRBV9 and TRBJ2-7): DSGVTQTPKHLITATGQRVTLRCSPRSGDLSVYWYQQSLDQGLQFLIQYYNGEERAKGNILERFSAQQFPDLHSELNLSSLELGDSALYFCASSAGTQPAYEQYFGPGTRLTVT.

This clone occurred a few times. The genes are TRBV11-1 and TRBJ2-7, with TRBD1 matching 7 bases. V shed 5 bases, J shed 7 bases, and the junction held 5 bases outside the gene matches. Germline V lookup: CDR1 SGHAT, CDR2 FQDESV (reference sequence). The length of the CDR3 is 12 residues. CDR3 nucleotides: TGTGCCAGCAGCCCGACAGGGTTAGAGCAGTACTTC. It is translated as CASSPTGLEQYF.

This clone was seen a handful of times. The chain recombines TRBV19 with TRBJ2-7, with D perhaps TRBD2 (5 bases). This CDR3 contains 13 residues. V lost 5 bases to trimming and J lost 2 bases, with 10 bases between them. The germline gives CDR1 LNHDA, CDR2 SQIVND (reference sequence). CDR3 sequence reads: CASSVPGTYEQYF. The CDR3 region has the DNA TGTGCCAGTAGTGTCCCGGGAACCTACGAGCAGTACTTC.

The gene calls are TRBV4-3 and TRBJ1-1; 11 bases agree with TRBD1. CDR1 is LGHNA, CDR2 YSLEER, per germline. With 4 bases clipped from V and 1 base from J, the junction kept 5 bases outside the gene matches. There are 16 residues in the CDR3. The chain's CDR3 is CASSPRTGGGNTEAFF. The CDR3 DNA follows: TGCGCCAGCAGCCCTCGGACAGGGGGCGGGAACACTGAAGCTTTCTTT.

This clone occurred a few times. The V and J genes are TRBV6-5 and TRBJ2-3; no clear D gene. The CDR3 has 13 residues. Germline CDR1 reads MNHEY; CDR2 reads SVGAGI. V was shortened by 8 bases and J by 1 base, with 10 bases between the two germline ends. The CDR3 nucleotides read TGTGCCAGCGGGCACCCCCGCACAGATACGCAGTATTTT. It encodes CASGHPRTDTQYF.

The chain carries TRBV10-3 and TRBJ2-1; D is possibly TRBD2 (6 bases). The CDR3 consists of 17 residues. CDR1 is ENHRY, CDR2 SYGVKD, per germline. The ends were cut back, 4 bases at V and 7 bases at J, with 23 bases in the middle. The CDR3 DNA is TGTGCCATCAGTGTGGAGGGCTACATGTCAGCCGCAAATGAGCAGTTCTTC. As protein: CAISVEGYMSAANEQFF.

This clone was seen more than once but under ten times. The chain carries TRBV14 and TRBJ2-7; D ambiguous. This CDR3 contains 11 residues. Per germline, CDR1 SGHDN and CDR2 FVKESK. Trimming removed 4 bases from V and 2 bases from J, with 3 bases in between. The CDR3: CASSLTYEQYF. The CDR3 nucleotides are TGTGCCAGCAGCCTTACCTACGAGCAGTACTTC.

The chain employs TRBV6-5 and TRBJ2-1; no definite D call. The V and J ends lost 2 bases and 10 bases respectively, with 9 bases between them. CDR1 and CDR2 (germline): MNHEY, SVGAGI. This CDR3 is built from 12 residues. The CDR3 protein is CASSYGWREQFF. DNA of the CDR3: TGTGCCAGCAGTTACGGATGGCGGGAGCAGTTCTTC.

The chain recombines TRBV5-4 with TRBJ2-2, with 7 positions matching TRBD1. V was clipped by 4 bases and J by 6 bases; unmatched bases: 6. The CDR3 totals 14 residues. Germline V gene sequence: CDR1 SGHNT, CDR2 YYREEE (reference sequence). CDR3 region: CASSRAGGPGELFF. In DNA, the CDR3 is TGTGCCAGCAGCAGGGCAGGGGGACCCGGGGAGCTGTTTTTT.

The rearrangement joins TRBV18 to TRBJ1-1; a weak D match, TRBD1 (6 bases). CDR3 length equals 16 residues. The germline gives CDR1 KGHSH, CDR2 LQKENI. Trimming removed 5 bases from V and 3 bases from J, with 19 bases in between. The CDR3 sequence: CASSSTGTSGDTEAFF. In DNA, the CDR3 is TGTGCCAGCTCATCGACCGGGACAAGCGGCGACACTGAAGCTTTCTTT.

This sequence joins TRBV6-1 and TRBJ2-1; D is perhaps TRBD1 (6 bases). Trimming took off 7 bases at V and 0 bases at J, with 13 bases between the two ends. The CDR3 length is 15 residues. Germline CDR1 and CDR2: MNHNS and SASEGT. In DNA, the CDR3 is TGTGCCAGCAACGAACAGGGCCTCTCCTACAATGAGCAGTTCTTC. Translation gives CASNEQGLSYNEQFF.

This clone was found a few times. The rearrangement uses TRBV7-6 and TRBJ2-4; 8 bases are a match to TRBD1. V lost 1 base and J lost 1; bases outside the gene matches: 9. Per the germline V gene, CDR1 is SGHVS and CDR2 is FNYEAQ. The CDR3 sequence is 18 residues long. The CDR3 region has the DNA TGTGCCAGCAGCTTAGGGGCGCAGGGGGCGGTTGCCAAAAACATTCAGTACTTC. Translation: CASSLGAQGAVAKNIQYF.

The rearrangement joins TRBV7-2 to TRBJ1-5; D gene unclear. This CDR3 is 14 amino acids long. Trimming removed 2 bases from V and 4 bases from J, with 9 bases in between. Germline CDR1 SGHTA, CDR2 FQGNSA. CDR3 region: CASSLPAVNQPQHF. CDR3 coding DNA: TGTGCCAGCAGCTTACCAGCGGTAAATCAGCCCCAGCATTTT.

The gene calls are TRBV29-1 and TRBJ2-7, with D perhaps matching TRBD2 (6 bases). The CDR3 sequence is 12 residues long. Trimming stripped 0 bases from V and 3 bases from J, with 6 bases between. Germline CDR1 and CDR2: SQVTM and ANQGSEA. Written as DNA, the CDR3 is TGCAGCGTTGAAGAAGCGGGCTACGAGCAGTACTTC. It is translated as CSVEEAGYEQYF.

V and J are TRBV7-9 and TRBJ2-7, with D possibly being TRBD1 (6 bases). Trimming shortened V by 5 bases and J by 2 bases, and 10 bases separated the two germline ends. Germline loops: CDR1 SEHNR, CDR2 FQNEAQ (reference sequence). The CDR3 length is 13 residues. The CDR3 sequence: CASSIQGTYEQYF. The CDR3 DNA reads TGTGCCAGCAGCATTCAGGGGACCTACGAGCAGTACTTC.

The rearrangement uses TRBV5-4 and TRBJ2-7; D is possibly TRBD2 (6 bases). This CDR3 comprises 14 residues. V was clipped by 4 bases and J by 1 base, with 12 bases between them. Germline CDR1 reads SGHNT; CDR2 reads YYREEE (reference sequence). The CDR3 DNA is TGTGCCAGCAGCATCACTAGCAGTTCCTACGAGCAGTACTTC. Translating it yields CASSITSSSYEQYF.